The 15 T cell receptor beta chains listed next were all sequenced from one sample in a study of human T cells and chemical hapten exposure. From the RACE reads, TCRdb called clonotypes with MiXCR, one entry per CDR3 protein. The sample yields about 78,000 distinct CDR3 sequences, 7.5% to 9.5% seen once. Specified time point: patch test 2, 6 weeks after DPC sensitization. Treatment noted: therapeutic diphenylcyclopropenone sensitization with weekly scalp DPC. The sequencing here drew on whole blood, taken in connection with sensitization to the hapten diphenylcyclopropenone (DPC). These receptors were obtained from a woman in her fifties or sixties with alopecia areata. Some clones in this sample may be carry-over from other donors' samples.

The CDR3 DNA reads TGTGCCACCAGTAAAGAACCAGGGGGCACTGGCTACACCTTC. It codes for CATSKEPGGTGYTF. The chain combines TRBV24-1 with TRBJ1-2; TRBD1 matches 8 bases. Losses at the gene ends were 6 bases for V and 7 bases for J; bases not matched to a gene: 9. Germline V gene sequence: CDR1 KGHDR, CDR2 SFDVKD. There are 14 residues in the CDR3.

The gene calls are TRBV9 and TRBJ2-5; no clear D gene. Germline V gene lookup returns CDR1 SGDLS and CDR2 YYNGEE. Trimming left V 4 bases short and J 4 bases short, with 11 bases between. The CDR3 loop spans 13 amino acids. The CDR3 protein is CASSPRVAETQYF. In nucleotides, the CDR3 is TGTGCCAGCAGCCCCCGGGTTGCAGAGACCCAGTACTTC.

This clonotype turned up a few times. The chain links TRBV2 to TRBJ2-5; tentative D call: TRBD2 (5 bases). This CDR3 spans 14 amino acids. Between the trimmed V and J ends, which lost 6 bases and 5 bases, there was a span of 16 bases. Germline V gene sequence: CDR1 SNHLY, CDR2 FYNNEI. The CDR3 spells CASRGLDGSETQYF. In DNA, the CDR3 is TGTGCCAGCAGAGGACTGGACGGCTCGGAGACCCAGTACTTC. The variable domain in full, with the rest retrieved from reference TRBV2 and TRBJ2-5, is EPEVTQTPSHQVTQMGQEVILRCVPISNHLYFYWYRQILGQKVEFLVSFYNNEISEKSEIFDDQFSVERPDGSNFTLKIRSTKLEDSAMYFCASRGLDGSETQYFGPGTRLLVL.

The gene calls are TRBV7-9 and TRBJ2-3, with 14 bases fitting TRBD2. The CDR3 has 16 residues. V lost 5 bases and J lost 3; bases outside the gene matches: 4. Germline assignment: CDR1 SEHNR and CDR2 FQNEAQ (reference sequence). The CDR3, as DNA: TGTGCCAGCAGCAAGGGACTAGCGGGAGCTACAGATACGCAGTATTTT. It translates to CASSKGLAGATDTQYF.

The chain carries TRBV27 and TRBJ2-1; D is uncertain. The V end lost 5 bases, the J end lost 0 bases, and 8 bases lay between the germline ends. The CDR3 is 14 amino acids. Germline loops: CDR1 MNHEY, CDR2 SMNVEV (reference sequence). CDR3 sequence: CASSPNHSYNEQFF. DNA of the CDR3: TGTGCCAGCAGTCCGAACCACTCCTACAATGAGCAGTTCTTC.

The chain has TRBV28 and TRBJ2-5; 7 bases map to TRBD2. Germline lookup yields CDR1 MDHEN and CDR2 SYDVKM. With V trimmed by 6 bases and J by 1 base, 2 bases remained unmatched. This CDR3 region has 13 residues. DNA for the CDR3: TGTGCCAGCAGCCTAGCGGCCCAAGAGACCCAGTACTTC. The encoded protein is CASSLAAQETQYF.

In this sample, this clonotype turned up a few times. This sequence joins TRBV12-3 or TRBV12-4 and TRBJ2-3; 7 bases are a match to TRBD1. The V segment lost 5 bases and the J segment 2 bases; nucleotides outside the gene matches: 7. The CDR3 is 15 amino acids. As DNA, the CDR3 is TGTGCCAGCAGTCCCAAGACAGGGATCACAGATACGCAGTATTTT. This codes for CASSPKTGITDTQYF.

The CDR3 DNA reads as TGTGCCAGCAGCTTAGATTCGCTAGCGGGGTCCTACGAGCAGTACTTC. Its protein is CASSLDSLAGSYEQYF. This chain connects TRBV11-3 to TRBJ2-7; 9 bases match TRBD2. Germline values: CDR1 SGHNT, CDR2 YENEEA. The V segment lost 0 bases and the J segment 1 base; nucleotides outside the gene matches: 4. The CDR3 is 16 residues long.

V is TRBV29-1 and J is TRBJ2-7, with TRBD1 as a possible D gene (5 bases). Trimming took 7 bases from V and 7 from J, leaving 23 bases between them. The CDR3 spans 14 residues. Germline V gives CDR1 SQVTM, CDR2 ANQGSEA. The CDR3 protein is CSAENPQGSTEQYF. The DNA for the CDR3 is TGCAGCGCCGAAAACCCCCAGGGTTCTACAGAGCAGTACTTC.

The chain joins TRBV27 to TRBJ2-7; TRBD2 might be the D (6 bases). The CDR3 sequence is 15 residues long. The germline V gene encodes CDR1 MNHEY and CDR2 SMNVEV (reference sequence). Trimming pared 2 bases from V and 0 bases from J, leaving 11 bases between. This CDR3 reads CASSLHGSSSYEQYF. In DNA, the CDR3 is TGTGCCAGCAGTTTACACGGGAGCAGCTCCTACGAGCAGTACTTC.

At least ten counts were recorded for this clonotype. This sequence joins TRBV2 and TRBJ1-5; no clear D. The germline V gene encodes CDR1 SNHLY and CDR2 FYNNEI. The CDR3 covers 12 residues. V dropped 2 bases and J dropped 8 bases, with 7 bases sitting between them. The CDR3 nucleotides are TGTGCCAGCAGTGAACCCTTCAAGCCCCAGCATTTT. This encodes CASSEPFKPQHF.

The chain links TRBV5-8 to TRBJ1-2; TRBD1 is a possible D gene (6 bases). Between the trimmed V and J ends, which lost 2 bases and 7 bases, there was a span of 15 bases. The CDR3 contains 14 residues. CDR1 is SGHTS, CDR2 YDEGEE, per germline. The CDR3 reads CASSLIRDTPGYTF. In DNA form, the CDR3 reads TGTGCCAGCAGCTTAATCCGGGACACTCCTGGCTACACCTTC.

The V gene is TRBV27, the J gene TRBJ2-1; TRBD2 aligns across 7 bases. Germline V lookup: CDR1 MNHEY, CDR2 SMNVEV (reference sequence). This CDR3 comprises 17 residues. The junction had 11 bases not matched to a gene; V was cut back by 3 bases and J by 3 bases. The CDR3 sequence is CASSLGPAGDLYNEQFF. The CDR3, as DNA: TGTGCCAGCAGTTTGGGGCCGGCGGGGGACCTCTACAATGAGCAGTTCTTC.

This rearrangement joins TRBV10-2 to TRBJ2-4, with D unclear. CDR1 is WSHSY and CDR2 is SAAADI in the germline V gene. Trimming stripped 2 bases from V and 9 bases from J, with 5 bases between. The CDR3 covers 11 residues. The chain's CDR3 is CASSERSIQYF. CDR3 in DNA: TGCGCCAGCAGTGAGCGCAGCATTCAGTACTTC.

This clonotype was found a few times. The chain uses TRBV28 and TRBJ1-1; D unresolved. CDR3 length: 15 amino acids. Germline CDR1 is MDHEN and CDR2 is SYDVKM. The V and J ends lost 4 bases and 5 bases respectively, with 17 bases between them. CDR3 loop: CASSSPGQRGTEAFF. In nucleotides, the CDR3 is TGTGCCAGCAGTTCGCCCGGCCAACGCGGGACTGAAGCTTTCTTT.